This T cell receptor (beta chain) was sequenced in a study of PD-1 blockade in classical Hodgkin lymphoma. Losses at the gene ends were 6 bases for V and 2 bases for J; bases not matched to a gene: 9. Germline V gene sequence: CDR1 LNHNV, CDR2 YYDKDF (reference sequence). CDR3 length: 17 residues. The assay was immunoSEQ multiplex PCR, and TCRdb's table has in-frame clones only and misses some. The repertoire includes about 110,000 clones, about 88% of them detected once, and 15% to 20% sits in the top ten. Comment on this clone: Its antigen is unknown.

Whole-study results and caveats: At baseline, newly diagnosed patients reportedly showed less TCR diversity than healthy donors. Significant TCR diversity gains by C4D1 occurred in CD4+ but not CD8+ cells.

All patients relapsed after autologous stem cell transplantation, and brentuximab vedotin exposure varied. The receptor was isolated from a human donor with classical Hodgkin lymphoma. The V gene is TRBV15, the J gene TRBJ2-3; 12 bases align to TRBD2. This specimen was peripheral blood mononuclear cells (PBMCs), taken before the second cycle of nivolumab. CDR3 bases: TGTGCCACCAGGGTTACCGGGACTAGCGGGCTCACAGATACGCAGTATTTT. This codes for CATRVTGTSGLTDTQYF.